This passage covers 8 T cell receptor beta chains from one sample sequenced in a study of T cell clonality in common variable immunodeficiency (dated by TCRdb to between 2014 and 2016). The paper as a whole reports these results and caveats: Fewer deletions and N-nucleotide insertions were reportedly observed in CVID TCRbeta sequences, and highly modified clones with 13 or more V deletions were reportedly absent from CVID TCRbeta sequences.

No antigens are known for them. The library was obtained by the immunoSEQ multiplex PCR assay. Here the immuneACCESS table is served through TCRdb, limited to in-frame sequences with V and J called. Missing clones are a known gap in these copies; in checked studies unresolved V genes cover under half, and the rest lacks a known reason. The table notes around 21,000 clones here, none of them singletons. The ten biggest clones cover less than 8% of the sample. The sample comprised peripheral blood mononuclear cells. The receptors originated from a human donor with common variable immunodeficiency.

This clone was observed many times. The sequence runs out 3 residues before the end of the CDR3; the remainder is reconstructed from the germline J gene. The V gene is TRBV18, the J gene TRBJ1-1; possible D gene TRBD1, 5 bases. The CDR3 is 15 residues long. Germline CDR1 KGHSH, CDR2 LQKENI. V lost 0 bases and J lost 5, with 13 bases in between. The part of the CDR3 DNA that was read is TGTGCCAGCTCACCACCCCCAGGGATGGGGACTGAA. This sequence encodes CASSPPPGMGTE. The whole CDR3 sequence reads CASSPPPGMGTEAFF.

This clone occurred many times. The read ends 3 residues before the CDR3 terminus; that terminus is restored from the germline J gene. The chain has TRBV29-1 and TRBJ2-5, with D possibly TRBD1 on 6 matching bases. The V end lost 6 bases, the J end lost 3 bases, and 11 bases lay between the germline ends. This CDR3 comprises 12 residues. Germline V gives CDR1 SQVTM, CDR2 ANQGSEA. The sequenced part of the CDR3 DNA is TGCAGCGTGGGAAACAGGGAAGAGACC. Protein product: CSVGNREET. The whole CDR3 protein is CSVGNREETQYF.

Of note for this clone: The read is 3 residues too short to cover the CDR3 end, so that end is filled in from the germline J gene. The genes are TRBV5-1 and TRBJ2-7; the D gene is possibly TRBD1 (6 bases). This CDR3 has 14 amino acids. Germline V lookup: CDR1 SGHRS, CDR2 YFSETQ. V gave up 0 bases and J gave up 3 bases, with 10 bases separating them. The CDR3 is CASSLDGTHYEQYF. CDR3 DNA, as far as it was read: TGCGCCAGCAGCTTGGACGGGACACACTACGAG.

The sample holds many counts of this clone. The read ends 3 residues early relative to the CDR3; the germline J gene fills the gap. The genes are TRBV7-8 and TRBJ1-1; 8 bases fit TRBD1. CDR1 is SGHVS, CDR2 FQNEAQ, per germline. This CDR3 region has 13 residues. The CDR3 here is CASSYGDRPDAFF. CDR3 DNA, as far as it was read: TGTGCCAGCAGCTACGGGGACAGGCCAGAC.

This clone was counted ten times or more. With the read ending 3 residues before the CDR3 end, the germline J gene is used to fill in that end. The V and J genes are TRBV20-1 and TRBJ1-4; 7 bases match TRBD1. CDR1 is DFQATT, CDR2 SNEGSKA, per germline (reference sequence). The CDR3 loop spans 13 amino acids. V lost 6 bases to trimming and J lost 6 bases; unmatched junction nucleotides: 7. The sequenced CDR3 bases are TGCAGTGCAAGGACAGGTCCGGATGAAAAA. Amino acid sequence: CSARTGPDEK. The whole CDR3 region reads CSARTGPDEKLFF.

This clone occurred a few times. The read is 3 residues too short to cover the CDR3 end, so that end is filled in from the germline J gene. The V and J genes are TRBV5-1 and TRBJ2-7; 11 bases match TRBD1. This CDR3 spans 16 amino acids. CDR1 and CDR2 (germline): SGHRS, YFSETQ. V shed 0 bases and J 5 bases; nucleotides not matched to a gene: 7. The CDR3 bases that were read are TGCGCCAGCAGCTTGGTTCCGGGACAGGGGGACAACGAG. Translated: CASSLVPGQGDNE. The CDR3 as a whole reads CASSLVPGQGDNEQYF.

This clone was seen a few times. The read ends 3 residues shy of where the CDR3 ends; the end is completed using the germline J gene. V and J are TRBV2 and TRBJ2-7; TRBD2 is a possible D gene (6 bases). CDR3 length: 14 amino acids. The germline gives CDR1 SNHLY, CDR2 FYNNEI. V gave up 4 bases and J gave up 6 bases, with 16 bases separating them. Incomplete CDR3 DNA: TGTGCCAGCAGTGGGCGGGGAGCCGCCCCCGAG. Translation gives CASSGRGAAPE. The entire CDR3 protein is CASSGRGAAPEQYF.

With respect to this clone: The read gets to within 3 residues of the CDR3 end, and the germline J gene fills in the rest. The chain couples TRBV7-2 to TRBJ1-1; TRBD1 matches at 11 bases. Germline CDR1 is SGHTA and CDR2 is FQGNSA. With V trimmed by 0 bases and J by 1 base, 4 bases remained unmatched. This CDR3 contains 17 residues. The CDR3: CASSLAGTGGWNTEAFF. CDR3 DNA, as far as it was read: TGTGCCAGCAGCTTAGCGGGGACAGGGGGGTGGAACACTGAA.